This T cell receptor beta chain was captured by sequencing in a study of monozygotic twins with inflammatory bowel disease. TCRdb re-called the 5' RACE reads and gives one entry per CDR3 protein, without DNA. The repertoire table contains approximately 420,000 distinct CDR3 sequences. This CDR3 has 17 residues. CDR1 is SNHLY and CDR2 is FYNNEI in the germline V gene. This receptor was taken from a human donor with ulcerative colitis or Crohn's disease, or a healthy co-twin of an affected twin (not recorded which). The material sequenced was blood. The chain recombines TRBV2 with TRBJ1-3; TCRdb reports TRBD1, a call that lacks DNA to check it against. The CDR3 is CASSTPGRINSGNTICF.